This is a list of T cell receptor beta chains from one sample in a study of blood T cell repertoires in COVID-19. Produced via immunoSEQ multiplex PCR; TCRdb's table is partial and in-frame only. Of some 360,000 clones in the sample, approximately 89% were seen once. The sequenced sample consisted of peripheral blood. These receptors were collected from a woman aged 60-70 years with COVID-19, enrolled during active disease. The CDR3 runs from the conserved cysteine through the conserved F or W. The D gene is left open where the match is weak. Clone size is shown for a subset of rows, as once, few, many or a class of expanded clone.

.,TRBD1,TRBJ2-3,TRBV9,CARGQFTDTQYF,TGTGCCAGGGGACAGTTCACAGATACGCAGTATTTT
.,.,TRBJ2-7,TRBV19,CASSKSHGQIYEQYF,TGTGCCAGTAGTAAAAGCCATGGACAGATATACGAGCAGTACTTC
.,TRBD1,TRBJ1-2,TRBV6-1,CASSTTGDNYGYTF,TGTGCCAGCAGCACTACAGGGGATAACTATGGCTACACCTTC
.,TRBD1,TRBJ1-1,TRBV6-5,CASSGQGMAEAFF,TGTGCCAGCAGCGGACAGGGGATGGCTGAAGCTTTCTTT
.,.,TRBJ2-2,TRBV4-1,CASRPQTRVNTGELFF,TGCGCCAGCCGGCCCCAGACTAGGGTGAACACCGGGGAGCTGTTTTTT
.,TRBD1,TRBJ1-1,TRBV25-1,CASSRYRGLNTEAFF,TGTGCCAGCAGTAGATACAGGGGATTGAACACTGAAGCTTTCTTT
once,TRBD1,TRBJ1-3,TRBV12-5,CASGLSRGTGNTIYF,TGTGCTAGTGGTTTGTCCAGGGGGACTGGAAACACCATATATTTT
.,TRBD1,TRBJ1-4,TRBV3-1/TRBV3-2,CASSLTGAATNEKLFF,TGTGCCAGCAGCCTGACAGGGGCCGCAACTAATGAAAAACTGTTTTTT
.,.,TRBJ1-6,TRBV4-1,CASSRSRSSYNSPLHF,TGCGCCAGCAGCCGGAGTCGGAGCTCCTATAATTCACCCCTCCACTTT
.,TRBD1,TRBJ1-5,TRBV2,CASSASGTGSNQPQHF,TGTGCCAGCAGTGCTTCCGGGACAGGCAGCAATCAGCCCCAGCATTTT
.,TRBD1,TRBJ1-2,TRBV3-1/TRBV3-2,CASSQGTWIGGSNYGYTF,TGTGCCAGCAGCCAAGGGACCTGGATAGGGGGCTCTAACTATGGCTACACCTTC
.,.,TRBJ2-7,TRBV5-1,CASSLEPGVAEEQYF,TGCGCCAGCAGCTTGGAACCGGGGGTGGCCGAAGAGCAGTACTTC
.,.,TRBJ1-1,TRBV6-5,CASSYSSPGRTEAFF,TGTGCCAGCAGTTACTCGTCCCCAGGTAGGACTGAAGCTTTCTTT